This T cell receptor beta chain is from a study of control samples from healthy donors and cancer patients. The protocol was immunoSEQ multiplex PCR, while the TCRdb copy is restricted to in-frame clones and leaves out a portion. The table has around 250,000 clones, approximately 80% seen once. Sequencing was performed on PBMCs. This sequence originates from a woman aged 55-69 years with lung cancer.

In DNA, the CDR3 is TGTGCCAGCAGGAGAGAGACAGGGGGCTATGGCTACACCTTC. Protein product: CASRRETGGYGYTF. The gene calls are TRBV5-5 and TRBJ1-2; 9 nucleotides agree with TRBD1. The CDR3 is 14 amino acids. Germline V gene data show CDR1 as SGHKS and CDR2 as YYEKEE (reference sequence). V lost 5 bases to trimming and J lost 4 bases; unmatched junction nucleotides: 6.